Below are 22 T cell receptor beta chains sequenced from a single sample in a study of T cells in Graves' hyperthyroidism and ophthalmopathy. There were TCR beta CDR3 regions amplified from RNA transcripts. RT-PCR in the first round (using the HTBI primer set) targeted the TCR CDR3. TCRdb passed the multiplex PCR reads through MiXCR, listing each CDR3 protein once. The sample has approximately 380,000 distinct CDR3 sequences; about 18% are singletons. Material for sequencing was blood. The receptors stem from a man aged 18 to 29 with Graves' ophthalmopathy.

In this sample, this clonotype turned up many times. J is TRBJ1-1 and V is TRBV12-3 or TRBV12-4; 7 nucleotides line up with TRBD1. CDR3 length: 13 residues. J lost 0 bases, V lost 6 bases, and 1 base had no gene match. Written as DNA, the CDR3 is TGTGCCAGCAGAGACAGGGTGAACACTGAAGCTTTCTTT. It is translated as CASRDRVNTEAFF.

This clonotype appeared many times. CDR3 DNA: TGTGCCAGCATTGTGTGGGAAGGCTACACCTTC. Its protein is CASIVWEGYTF. This rearrangement joins TRBV2 to TRBJ1-2; D not certain. Trimming took off 7 bases at V and 8 bases at J, with 11 bases between the two ends. Germline assignment: CDR1 SNHLY and CDR2 FYNNEI. The CDR3 spans 11 residues.

The table lists this clonotype with many counts. V is TRBV2 and J is TRBJ2-2; 7 nucleotides align to TRBD2. The ends lost 4 bases at V and 0 bases at J; junction bases unmatched: 2. CDR3 length equals 15 residues. Germline V CDR1 and CDR2: SNHLY, FYNNEI. The CDR3, as DNA: TGTGCCAGCAGTGTCAGCGGGGCGAACACCGGGGAGCTGTTTTTT. Amino acid sequence: CASSVSGANTGELFF. Complete variable domain (other parts from reference TRBV2 and TRBJ2-2): EPEVTQTPSHQVTQMGQEVILRCVPISNHLYFYWYRQILGQKVEFLVSFYNNEISEKSEIFDDQFSVERPDGSNFTLKIRSTKLEDSAMYFCASSVSGANTGELFFGEGSRLTVL.

Worth noting for this clonotype: Being one base from a much bigger clone, this may be a read error. This rearrangement joins TRBV11-2 to TRBJ2-1; TRBD2 aligns across 10 bases. V dropped 1 base and J dropped 8; count of bases not matched to a gene: 11. Germline V CDR1 and CDR2: SGHAT, FQNNGV. The CDR3 covers 17 residues. The CDR3 region is CASSLVGAGGGLYEQFF. The CDR3 DNA reads TGTGCCAGCAGCTTAGTCGGAGCGGGGGGGGGTTTATATGAGCAGTTCTTC.

This chain joins TRBV4-2 and TRBJ1-1; TRBD1 aligns across 8 bases. The CDR3 sequence is 15 residues long. Trimming cost V 3 bases and J 2 bases; bases outside gene matches: 5. Germline CDR1 and CDR2: LGHNA and YNFKEQ. The CDR3 region is CASSQDQGANTEAFF. The DNA of the CDR3 is TGTGCCAGCAGCCAGGACCAGGGGGCCAACACTGAAGCTTTCTTT.

This clonotype occurred many times. The V and J genes are TRBV2 and TRBJ2-7; D possibly uses TRBD1 or TRBD2 (7 bases each). Germline CDR1 SNHLY, CDR2 FYNNEI. The CDR3 contains 12 residues. V gave up 9 bases and J gave up 2 bases, with 11 bases separating them. This chain's CDR3 is CARGGTAYEQYF. CDR3 coding DNA: TGTGCCAGGGGGGGGACAGCCTACGAGCAGTACTTC.

This clonotype was picked up many times. The rearrangement links TRBV12-3 or TRBV12-4 to TRBJ1-2; 9 bases map to TRBD1. The CDR3 length is 13 residues. Losses at the gene ends were 6 bases for V and 7 bases for J; bases not matched to a gene: 6. CDR3 sequence reads: CASSYDRGIGYTF. For the CDR3, the DNA is TGTGCCAGCAGCTACGACAGGGGGATTGGCTACACCTTC.

To note about this clonotype: A read error may explain this, as a much larger clone is one base away. The chain employs TRBV18 and TRBJ2-1; 7 nucleotides agree with TRBD2. CDR3 length: 12 residues. Germline loops: CDR1 KGHSH, CDR2 LQKENI. The J segment lost 5 bases and the V segment lost 5 bases, leaving 0 bases of the junction unmatched. As DNA, the CDR3 is TGTGCCAGCTCAGCGGGGGACAATGAGCAGTTCTTC. This codes for CASSAGDNEQFF.

The chain couples TRBV14 to TRBJ2-2, with D uncertain. This CDR3 has 14 amino acids. V lost 1 base and J 6 bases, leaving 9 bases between the germline ends. The V gene's germline CDR1 is SGHDN and CDR2 FVKESK. The CDR3 bases are TGTGCCAGCAGCCAAGCTACGGAAGCCGGGGAGCTGTTTTTT. Its translation: CASSQATEAGELFF.

This clonotype was recorded many times. The V call is TRBV5-1, the J call TRBJ1-1; 10 positions match TRBD1. Germline CDR1 and CDR2: SGHRS and YFSETQ. The CDR3 length is 15 residues. Trimming cost V 7 bases and J 0 bases; bases outside gene matches: 6. CDR3 in DNA: TGCGCCAGCGTCAGGACAGGGGGGATGAACACTGAAGCTTTCTTT. This sequence encodes CASVRTGGMNTEAFF.

This clonotype was observed many times. The V call is TRBV3-1, the J call TRBJ2-7; D remains unclear. The germline CDR1 and CDR2 sequences are LGHDT and YNNKEL (reference sequence). The V end lost 4 bases, the J end lost 5 bases, and 12 bases lay between the germline ends. This CDR3 has 13 residues. The CDR3: CASSPGQTNEQYF. CDR3 sequence (DNA): TGTGCCAGCAGCCCGGGCCAAACGAACGAGCAGTACTTC.

This clonotype came up many times. The rearrangement uses TRBV7-2 and TRBJ2-1; TRBD2 agrees at 14 bases. Per germline, CDR1 SGHTA and CDR2 FQGNSA. The trim removed 0 bases at V and 0 bases at J, leaving 4 bases unmatched. The CDR3 totals 19 residues. In DNA, the CDR3 is TGTGCCAGCAGCTTAGCGGGACTAGCGGGGGCCCTCTCCTACAATGAGCAGTTCTTC. Its protein is CASSLAGLAGALSYNEQFF.

The CDR3 loop reads CASSADRSTDTQYF. Written as DNA, the CDR3 is TGTGCCAGCAGCGCGGACCGTAGCACAGATACGCAGTATTTT. The chain carries TRBV9 and TRBJ2-3; D gene unclear. The CDR3 is 14 residues long. Germline V lookup: CDR1 SGDLS, CDR2 YYNGEE. V lost 3 bases and J lost 0, with 8 bases in between.

This clonotype was counted many times. The chain is built from TRBV10-3 and TRBJ1-1, with 7 nucleotides matching TRBD1. Trimming took 9 bases from V and 4 from J; bases not matched to a gene: 8. Germline assignment: CDR1 ENHRY and CDR2 SYGVKD. The CDR3 has 13 amino acids. The CDR3 loop is CAIRQGEVTEAFF. DNA for the CDR3: TGTGCCATTCGACAGGGTGAGGTCACTGAAGCTTTCTTT.

The chain joins TRBV19 to TRBJ1-1; D ambiguous. V was pared by 3 bases and J by 0 bases, with 11 bases between. The length of the CDR3 is 15 residues. In germline, CDR1 is LNHDA, CDR2 SQIVND (reference sequence). CDR3 DNA sequence: TGTGCCAGTAGTATTATTCCGCTCATGAACACTGAAGCTTTCTTT. Protein product: CASSIIPLMNTEAFF. Together with reference TRBV19 and TRBJ1-1, the CDR3 gives the full variable domain: DGGITQSPKYLFRKEGQNVTLSCEQNLNHDAMYWYRQDPGQGLRLIYYSQIVNDFQKGDIAEGYSVSREKKESFPLTVTSAQKNPTAFYLCASSIIPLMNTEAFFGQGTRLTVV.

This clonotype was counted only a few times. The V and J genes are TRBV19 and TRBJ1-2; D ambiguous. CDR3 length: 15 amino acids. Trimming left V 5 bases short and J 4 bases short, with 17 bases between. CDR1 and CDR2 from the germline V gene are LNHDA and SQIVND (reference sequence). The CDR3 nucleotides are TGTGCCAGTAGTTTACACCAGCGGGGAAGCTATGGCTACACCTTC. Its protein is CASSLHQRGSYGYTF.

Ten or more counts support this clonotype. This sequence joins TRBV6-1 and TRBJ2-3; TRBD1 matches 8 bases. With 5 bases clipped from V and 6 bases from J, the junction kept 7 bases outside the gene matches. The CDR3 contains 14 residues. Germline CDR1 is MNHNS and CDR2 is SASEGT. The CDR3 DNA is TGTGCCAGCAGTTCCGGACAGGGTGGCGATACGCAGTATTTT. Its protein product is CASSSGQGGDTQYF.

This rearrangement joins TRBV9 to TRBJ2-2, with 13 positions matching TRBD2. Germline V gene lookup returns CDR1 SGDLS and CDR2 YYNGEE. The V and J ends lost 3 bases and 4 bases, in that order; junction bases with no gene match: 3. This CDR3 contains 16 residues. CDR3 residues: CASSGGLAGLTGELFF. DNA for the CDR3: TGTGCCAGCAGCGGGGGACTAGCGGGGCTCACCGGGGAGCTGTTTTTT.

This clonotype was seen only a few times. This rearrangement joins TRBV7-3 to TRBJ1-2; D not certain. Germline V gives CDR1 SGHTA, CDR2 FQGTGA. V shed 4 bases and J shed 4 bases, with 16 bases lying between them. The CDR3 loop spans 15 amino acids. Written as DNA, the CDR3 is TGTGCCAGCAGCTCTCACCGGGTTCCTCGCTATGGCTACACCTTC. It encodes CASSSHRVPRYGYTF.

This clonotype was seen at least ten times. V gene TRBV7-3 combines with J gene TRBJ2-2; the D is unclear. The CDR3 spans 17 residues. V was pared by 5 bases and J by 5 bases, with 21 bases between. CDR1 and CDR2 (germline): SGHTA, FQGTGA. CDR3 DNA sequence: TGTGCCAGCAGCCCCGTCGGGCGGAGCAAAGGAACCGGGGAGCTGTTTTTT. Its translation: CASSPVGRSKGTGELFF.

This clonotype was observed a handful of times. The genes are TRBV13 and TRBJ1-1; no firm D call. CDR3 length: 14 amino acids. Germline V gene data show CDR1 as PRHDT and CDR2 as FYEKMQ (reference sequence). Trimming took 0 bases from V and 4 from J, leaving 9 bases between them. CDR3 coding DNA: TGTGCCAGCAGCTTAGGGGGCCCGGGCACTGAAGCTTTCTTT. Amino acids: CASSLGGPGTEAFF.

The gene calls are TRBV20-1 and TRBJ2-2; no reliable D call. CDR1 and CDR2 (germline): DFQATT, SNEGSKA (reference sequence). The V end was cut by 5 bases, the J end by 4 bases, with 11 bases between. The CDR3 spans 13 residues. CDR3 loop: CSALRPSTGELFF. The CDR3 DNA sequence: TGCAGTGCTTTACGACCGAGCACCGGGGAGCTGTTTTTT.